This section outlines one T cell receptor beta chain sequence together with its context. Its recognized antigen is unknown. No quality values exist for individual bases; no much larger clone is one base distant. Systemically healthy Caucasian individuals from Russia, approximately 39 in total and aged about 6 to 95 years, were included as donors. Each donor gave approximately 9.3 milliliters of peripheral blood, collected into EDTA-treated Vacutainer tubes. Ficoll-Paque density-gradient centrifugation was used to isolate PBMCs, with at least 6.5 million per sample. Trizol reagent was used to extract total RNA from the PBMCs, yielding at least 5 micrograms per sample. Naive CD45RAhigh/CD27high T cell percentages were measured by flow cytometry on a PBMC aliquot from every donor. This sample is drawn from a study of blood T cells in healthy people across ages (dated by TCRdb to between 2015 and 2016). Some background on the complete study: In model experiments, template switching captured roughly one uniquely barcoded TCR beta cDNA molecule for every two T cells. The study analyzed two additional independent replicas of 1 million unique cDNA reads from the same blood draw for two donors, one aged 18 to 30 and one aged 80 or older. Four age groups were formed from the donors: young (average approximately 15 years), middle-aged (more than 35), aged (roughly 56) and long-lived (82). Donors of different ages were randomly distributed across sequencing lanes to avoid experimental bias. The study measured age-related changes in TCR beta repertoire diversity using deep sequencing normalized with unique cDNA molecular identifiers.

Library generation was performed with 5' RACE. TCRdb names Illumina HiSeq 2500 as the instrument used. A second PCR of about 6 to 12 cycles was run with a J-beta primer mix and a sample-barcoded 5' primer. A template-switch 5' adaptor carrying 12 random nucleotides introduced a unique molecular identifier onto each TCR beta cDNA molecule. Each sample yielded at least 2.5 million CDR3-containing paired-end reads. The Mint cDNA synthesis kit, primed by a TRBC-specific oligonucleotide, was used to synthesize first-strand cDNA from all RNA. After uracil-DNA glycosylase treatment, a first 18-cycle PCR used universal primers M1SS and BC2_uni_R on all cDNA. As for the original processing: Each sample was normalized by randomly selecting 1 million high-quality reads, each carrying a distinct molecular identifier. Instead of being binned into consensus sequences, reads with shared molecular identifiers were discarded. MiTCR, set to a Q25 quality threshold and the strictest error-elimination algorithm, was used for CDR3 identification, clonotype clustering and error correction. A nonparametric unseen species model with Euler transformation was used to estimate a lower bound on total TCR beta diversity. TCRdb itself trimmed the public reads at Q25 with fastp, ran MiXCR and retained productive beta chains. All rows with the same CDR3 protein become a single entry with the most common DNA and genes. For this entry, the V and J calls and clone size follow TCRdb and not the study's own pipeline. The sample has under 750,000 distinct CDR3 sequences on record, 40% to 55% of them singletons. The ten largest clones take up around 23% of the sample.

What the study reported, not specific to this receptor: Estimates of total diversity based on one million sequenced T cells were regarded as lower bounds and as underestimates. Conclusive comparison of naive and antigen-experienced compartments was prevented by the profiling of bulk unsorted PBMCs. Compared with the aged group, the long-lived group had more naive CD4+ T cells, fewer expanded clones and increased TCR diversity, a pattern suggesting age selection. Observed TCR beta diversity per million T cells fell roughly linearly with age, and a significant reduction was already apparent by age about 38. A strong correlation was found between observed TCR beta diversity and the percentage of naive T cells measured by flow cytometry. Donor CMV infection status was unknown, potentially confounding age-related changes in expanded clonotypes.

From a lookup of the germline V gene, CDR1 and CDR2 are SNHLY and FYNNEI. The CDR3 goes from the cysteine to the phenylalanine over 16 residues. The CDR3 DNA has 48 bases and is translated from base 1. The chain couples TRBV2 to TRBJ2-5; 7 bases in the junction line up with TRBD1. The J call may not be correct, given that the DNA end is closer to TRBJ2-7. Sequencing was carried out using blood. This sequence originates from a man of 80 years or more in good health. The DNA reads TGTGCCAGCAGTAATGGACCGGGACAGTCTACGTACGAGCAGTACTTC. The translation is CASSNGPGQSTYEQYF.